A single sample gave rise to the 30 T cell receptor beta chains below, sequenced in a study of T cell repertoires in cytomegalovirus infection. One entry per CDR3 protein results from TCRdb running MiXCR on the reads. The top ten clones hold roughly an eighth of a sample with around 450,000 distinct CDR3 sequences, about 33% of them seen once. Input material: PBMCs. The receptor source for this set is a human donor in good health (CMV status not recorded). Some clones in this sample may be carry-over from other donors' samples.

This clonotype was seen only a few times. This sequence joins TRBV27 and TRBJ1-1; 7 bases line up with TRBD1. Germline trimming cut 6 bases from V and 8 bases from J; bases unmatched to any gene: 6. The CDR3 totals 12 residues. Germline loops: CDR1 MNHEY, CDR2 SMNVEV (reference sequence). CDR3 amino acids: CASRAPGGEAFF. The CDR3 region has the DNA TGTGCCAGCAGAGCACCAGGGGGGGAAGCTTTCTTT.

This clonotype was counted many times. The CDR3 DNA reads TGTGCCAGCAGCTTAGGTGTGGCAGGGCGGGAGACCCAGTACTTC. The encoded protein is CASSLGVAGRETQYF. The V and J genes are TRBV7-6 and TRBJ2-5; maybe TRBD1 (5 bases). This CDR3 has 15 residues. CDR1 is SGHVS and CDR2 is FNYEAQ in the germline V gene. Trimming took 1 base from V and 5 from J, leaving 14 bases between them.

The chain combines TRBV4-2 with TRBJ1-6, with D hard to call. Trimming took 4 bases from V and 2 from J, leaving 12 bases between them. Germline V lookup: CDR1 LGHNA, CDR2 YNFKEQ. CDR3 length: 16 amino acids. The CDR3 here is CASSLGGIPYNSPLHF. The CDR3, as DNA: TGTGCCAGCAGCCTTGGAGGGATCCCCTATAATTCACCCCTCCACTTT.

This clonotype was counted ten times or more. V is TRBV7-8 and J is TRBJ2-5, with 10 bases aligning to TRBD1. Per germline, CDR1 SGHVS and CDR2 FQNEAQ. Losses at the gene ends were 4 bases for V and 4 bases for J; bases not matched to a gene: 9. This CDR3 region has 16 residues. The CDR3 reads CASSSSGQGLGETQYF. CDR3 nucleotides: TGTGCCAGCAGCTCGTCGGGACAGGGGTTAGGAGAGACCCAGTACTTC.

The chain joins TRBV27 to TRBJ1-6; 9 nucleotides line up with TRBD1. J gave up 14 bases and V 5 bases, and 13 bases lay outside the gene matches. The CDR3 totals 15 residues. Looked up from germline, CDR1 is MNHEY and CDR2 is SMNVEV (reference sequence). CDR3 loop: CASSGYSDRGAALHF. In nucleotides, the CDR3 is TGTGCCAGCAGTGGCTATTCGGACAGGGGAGCGGCCCTCCACTTT.

There are a few counts of this clonotype. The rearrangement joins TRBV4-1 to TRBJ1-4; D is perhaps TRBD1 (5 bases). V shed 5 bases and J shed 8 bases, with 15 bases lying between them. The CDR3 contains 14 residues. Germline values: CDR1 MGHRA, CDR2 YSYEKL. CDR3 in amino acids: CASSGTRVGEKLFF. CDR3 DNA sequence: TGCGCCAGCAGCGGAACCAGGGTAGGCGAAAAACTGTTTTTT.

A few counts support this clonotype. This chain uses TRBV19 with TRBJ1-1; D is perhaps TRBD1 (6 bases). Per the germline V gene, CDR1 is LNHDA and CDR2 is SQIVND (reference sequence). V lost 3 bases and J 0 bases, leaving 11 bases between the germline ends. The length of the CDR3 is 15 residues. The CDR3 nucleotides read TGTGCCAGTAGTATTCGCGGACAGTTGAACACTGAAGCTTTCTTT. Translated: CASSIRGQLNTEAFF.

The V gene is TRBV6-6, the J gene TRBJ2-1; D is uncertain. The CDR3 covers 15 residues. V lost 6 bases and J 1 base, leaving 13 bases between the germline ends. CDR1 is MNHNY and CDR2 is SVGAGI in the germline V gene (reference sequence). The CDR3 DNA reads TGTGCCAGCAGCGAATCACCGAATTCCTACAATGAGCAGTTCTTC. Translating it yields CASSESPNSYNEQFF.

The gene calls are TRBV4-1 and TRBJ1-1, with D possibly TRBD1 on 6 matching bases. V shed 2 bases and J shed 3 bases, with 16 bases lying between them. Germline lookup yields CDR1 MGHRA and CDR2 YSYEKL. There are 16 residues in the CDR3. CDR3 nucleotide sequence: TGCGCCAGCAGCCAATTACAGGGCGCGTACGACACTGAAGCTTTCTTT. Residues: CASSQLQGAYDTEAFF.

In this sample, this clonotype turned up a few times. The gene calls are TRBV19 and TRBJ1-5; 11 bases map to TRBD1. V lost 6 bases to trimming and J lost 4 bases; unmatched junction nucleotides: 11. In germline, CDR1 is LNHDA, CDR2 SQIVND (reference sequence). This CDR3 is built from 17 residues. The CDR3: CASRTGTGGVGNQPQHF. CDR3 nucleotides: TGTGCCAGTAGGACAGGGACAGGGGGTGTCGGGAATCAGCCCCAGCATTTT.

To note about this clonotype: A much larger clone differs by one base, so this may be a read error. This chain's CDR3 is CARSLEGGFRPQHF. Here the CDR3 DNA reads TGTGCCCGCAGCTTAGAGGGAGGGTTTCGGCCCCAGCATTTT. The chain is built from TRBV7-8 and TRBJ1-5; D is unresolved. The CDR3 length is 14 residues. Germline CDR1 is SGHVS and CDR2 is FQNEAQ. The full variable domain, rest sourced from reference TRBV7-8 and TRBJ1-5, is GAGVSQSPRYKVAKRGQDVALRCDPISGHVSLFWYQQALGQGPEFLTYFQNEAQLDKSGLPSDRFFAERPEGSVSTLKIQRTQQEDSAVYLCARSLEGGFRPQHFGDGTRLSIL.

Only a few counts were recorded for this clonotype. This sequence joins TRBV27 and TRBJ1-6; D not certain. CDR3 length: 14 residues. CDR1 MNHEY and CDR2 SMNVEV come from the germline V gene (reference sequence). Trimming cost V 6 bases and J 10 bases, with 16 bases left between them. CDR3 in DNA: TGTGCCAGCAGACCTAACAGCGTACACTCACCCCTCCACTTT. Translated: CASRPNSVHSPLHF.

The chain has TRBV14 and TRBJ2-2; D remains ambiguous. This CDR3 has 16 amino acids. V shed 0 bases and J shed 7 bases, with 15 bases lying between them. Looked up from germline, CDR1 is SGHDN and CDR2 is FVKESK. The CDR3 sequence: CASSQDWTPANGELFF. The DNA of the CDR3 is TGTGCCAGCAGCCAAGATTGGACCCCAGCCAACGGGGAGCTGTTTTTT.

In this sample, this clonotype turned up a few times. The chain has TRBV4-1 and TRBJ2-2; perhaps TRBD1 as D (7 bases). The CDR3 is made up of 17 amino acids. V lost 1 base to trimming and J lost 0 bases, with 12 bases between them. CDR1 is MGHRA and CDR2 is YSYEKL in the germline V gene. The CDR3 DNA reads as TGCGCCAGCAGCCAAGGCGTCAGGGGGGCGAACACCGGGGAGCTGTTTTTT. This gives the protein CASSQGVRGANTGELFF.

Points on this clonotype: This may be a read error, as it is one base from a much larger clone. The CDR3 end shows no conserved phenylalanine or tryptophan, and so a read error is likely. The chain employs TRBV7-3 and TRBJ2-1, with 10 positions matching TRBD2. The CDR3 runs 15 residues. Unmatched junction bases numbered 6, after V lost 5 bases and J lost 5 bases. Germline V gene data show CDR1 as SGHTA and CDR2 as FQGTGA. The CDR3 region is CASSPIAGGNNEQFL. The DNA of the CDR3 is TGTGCCAGCAGCCCCATAGCGGGGGGTAACAATGAGCAGTTCTTA.

This clonotype was picked up a small number of times. The chain recombines TRBV7-6 with TRBJ2-5; 8 bases match TRBD2. Germline V gene sequence: CDR1 SGHVS, CDR2 FNYEAQ. Unmatched junction bases numbered 0, after V lost 3 bases and J lost 3 bases. The length of the CDR3 is 13 residues. CDR3 protein: CASSFSGEETQYF. CDR3 nucleotides: TGTGCCAGCAGCTTTAGCGGGGAAGAGACCCAGTACTTC. Together with reference TRBV7-6 and TRBJ2-5, the CDR3 gives the full variable domain: GAGVSQSPRYKVTKRGQDVALRCDPISGHVSLYWYRQALGQGPEFLTYFNYEAQQDKSGLPNDRFSAERPEGSISTLTIQRTEQRDSAMYRCASSFSGEETQYFGPGTRLLVL.

This chain joins TRBV18 and TRBJ1-4, with D uncertain. CDR1 is KGHSH and CDR2 is LQKENI in the germline V gene. The CDR3 consists of 15 residues. Trimming removed 5 bases at V and 0 bases at J, with 10 bases between. The CDR3 DNA is TGTGCCAGCTCAAGAGACGGTGCAACTAATGAAAAACTGTTTTTT. This gives the protein CASSRDGATNEKLFF.

The chain is built from TRBV28 and TRBJ2-2; tentatively, D is TRBD1 (6 bases). Trimming left V 2 bases short and J 1 base short, with 14 bases between. The CDR3 has 17 residues. Germline V gene lookup returns CDR1 MDHEN and CDR2 SYDVKM. This CDR3 reads CASSLTARGRNTGELFF. The CDR3 region has the DNA TGTGCCAGCAGTTTAACCGCCAGGGGAAGGAACACCGGGGAGCTGTTTTTT.

The CDR3 reads CASSEAVNTEAFF. CDR3 in DNA: TGTGCCAGCAGTGAAGCTGTGAACACTGAAGCTTTCTTT. The J gene is TRBJ1-1, the V gene TRBV6-1; D is unclear. Trimming took 0 bases from V and 0 from J, leaving 2 bases between them. CDR1 is MNHNS, CDR2 SASEGT, per germline. This CDR3 spans 13 amino acids.

The sample holds a few counts of this clonotype. The chain has TRBV6-2 or TRBV6-3 and TRBJ2-2, with TRBD2 identical over 11 bases. V dropped 6 bases and J dropped 7; count of bases not matched to a gene: 13. Germline-derived CDR1 and CDR2 are MNHEY and SVGEGT. The CDR3 totals 17 residues. The CDR3 reads CASSTELAGDPIGELFF. The CDR3 region has the DNA TGTGCCAGCAGCACCGAACTAGCGGGGGATCCGATCGGGGAGCTGTTTTTT.

The chain employs TRBV5-1 and TRBJ2-5; D unclear. V lost 0 bases and J lost 5, with 11 bases in between. The CDR3 loop spans 14 amino acids. The germline CDR1 and CDR2 sequences are SGHRS and YFSETQ. The CDR3 sequence: CASSLGSHGETQYF. CDR3 DNA sequence: TGCGCCAGCAGCTTGGGTTCGCACGGGGAGACCCAGTACTTC.

This clonotype was seen at least ten times. The chain couples TRBV7-8 to TRBJ1-6, with 8 bases fitting TRBD1. After removal of 3 bases from V and 9 bases from J, the junction contained 7 bases not matched to a gene. CDR1 and CDR2 from the germline V gene are SGHVS and FQNEAQ. The length of the CDR3 is 15 residues. The CDR3 sequence: CASSFEDRVSSPLHF. CDR3 in DNA: TGTGCCAGCAGCTTCGAGGACAGGGTGTCTTCACCCCTCCACTTT.

To note about this clonotype: Since no conserved phenylalanine or tryptophan closes the CDR3, a read error is the likely cause. The V gene is TRBV5-1, the J gene TRBJ2-1; D could derive from TRBD1 or TRBD2 (5 bases each). V was shortened by 3 bases and J by 5 bases, with 12 bases between the two germline ends. CDR1 SGHRS and CDR2 YFSETQ come from the germline V gene. The CDR3 consists of 14 residues. The CDR3 region has the DNA TGCGCCAGCAGCTCTTCCGGGACCAACAATGAGCAGTTCTGC. This sequence encodes CASSSSGTNNEQFC.

The chain couples TRBV20-1 to TRBJ1-4; 10 bases fit TRBD1. The CDR3 is made up of 15 amino acids. Looked up from germline, CDR1 is DFQATT and CDR2 is SNEGSKA (reference sequence). Trimming at V came to 0 bases and at J to 6 bases, leaving 4 bases not matched to a gene. The CDR3 protein is CSARDSGTGDEKLFF. DNA for the CDR3: TGCAGTGCTAGAGATTCGGGGACAGGGGATGAAAAACTGTTTTTT.

The gene calls are TRBV20-1 and TRBJ2-7; TRBD1 aligns across 7 bases. The CDR3 has 14 amino acids. The V gene end was trimmed by 6 bases and the J gene end by 0 bases; junction bases not matched to a gene: 8. CDR1 is DFQATT, CDR2 SNEGSKA, per germline (reference sequence). The CDR3 protein is CSAGGRQGSYEQYF. The DNA for the CDR3 is TGCAGTGCAGGAGGCCGACAGGGCTCCTACGAGCAGTACTTC.

The chain recombines TRBV12-3 or TRBV12-4 with TRBJ2-7; D perhaps matches TRBD2 (6 bases). V was clipped by 7 bases and J by 1 base, with 23 bases between them. This CDR3 region has 17 residues. The CDR3 spells CASTPGLQAGSSYEQYF. Here the CDR3 DNA reads TGTGCCAGCACCCCCGGACTCCAGGCGGGATCATCCTACGAGCAGTACTTC.

Concerning this clonotype: A much larger clone differs from this one at a single base, so this may be a read error. This sequence joins TRBV12-3 or TRBV12-4 and TRBJ2-5; 13 bases are shared with TRBD2. The CDR3 totals 14 residues. V shed 7 bases, J shed 9 bases, and the junction held 8 bases outside the gene matches. CDR3 loop: CASISGLAGRAQYF. In DNA form, the CDR3 reads TGTGCCAGCATTTCGGGACTAGCGGGGCGAGCCCAGTACTTC.

Details on this clonotype: This may come from a read error, since a much larger clone is one base off. A read error is likely, as this CDR3 ends without the conserved phenylalanine or tryptophan. V and J are TRBV7-6 and TRBJ2-7, with 7 bases identical to TRBD2. In germline, CDR1 is SGHVS, CDR2 FNYEAQ. The CDR3 is made up of 13 amino acids. Losses at the gene ends were 3 bases for V and 3 bases for J; bases not matched to a gene: 2. Here the CDR3 reads CASSFASGYEQYC. Written as DNA, the CDR3 is TGTGCCAGCAGCTTCGCTAGCGGCTACGAGCAGTACTGC.

The chain joins TRBV2 to TRBJ2-1; a weak D match, TRBD1 (6 bases). Trimming took 0 bases from V and 10 from J, leaving 10 bases between them. Germline assignment: CDR1 SNHLY and CDR2 FYNNEI. This CDR3 region has 13 residues. CDR3 DNA sequence: TGTGCCAGCAGTGAAGCGAGGCAGGGGGAGCAGTTCTTC. Residues: CASSEARQGEQFF.

The CDR3 bases are TGTGCCAGCAGTGGCTTAGGGCAGCCCCAGCATTTT. Its translation is CASSGLGQPQHF. The J gene is TRBJ1-5, the V gene TRBV12-3 or TRBV12-4; no reliable D call. V gave up 5 bases and J gave up 7 bases, with 9 bases separating them. The CDR3 spans 12 residues.